These 16 T cell receptor beta chains originate from one sample sequenced in a study of blood T cell repertoires in COVID-19. TCRdb keeps only in-frame clones here, not all; method: immunoSEQ multiplex PCR. The top ten hold around a sixth of the sample, which has tens of thousands of clones, roughly 87% seen once. The sequencing sample was made of peripheral blood. The origin of the receptors is a man aged 65 to 85 with active COVID-19.

This rearrangement joins TRBV7-8 to TRBJ2-7; 8 nucleotides agree with TRBD2. This CDR3 comprises 16 residues. Germline V CDR1 and CDR2: SGHVS, FQNEAQ. Trimming cost V 1 base and J 6 bases; bases outside gene matches: 11. The CDR3 bases are TGTGCCAGCAGCTTAGTAGGTGCCGGGGGGGCTCGCGAGCAGTACTTC. The encoded protein is CASSLVGAGGAREQYF.

This clone was recorded once. The rearrangement uses TRBV7-2 and TRBJ1-2; D not certain. The CDR3 consists of 15 residues. V was cut by 4 bases and J by 5 bases, with 17 bases left in between. CDR1 is SGHTA, CDR2 FQGNSA, per germline. Here the CDR3 reads CASSSQNSRTYGYTF. In DNA form, the CDR3 reads TGTGCCAGCAGCTCACAAAACAGTCGTACATATGGCTACACCTTC.

The rearrangement joins TRBV19 to TRBJ1-5; possible D gene TRBD1, 5 bases. The V end lost 6 bases, the J end lost 0 bases, and 15 bases lay between the germline ends. Germline CDR1 is LNHDA and CDR2 is SQIVND (reference sequence). CDR3 length: 16 residues. The CDR3 nucleotides are TGTGCCAGTAGCCCGTGGGGGGTGGATAGCAATCAGCCCCAGCATTTT. Its protein is CASSPWGVDSNQPQHF.

V and J are TRBV11-2 and TRBJ2-3; 8 nucleotides match TRBD2. The length of the CDR3 is 16 residues. The germline gives CDR1 SGHAT, CDR2 FQNNGV. The ends lost 1 base at V and 0 bases at J; junction bases unmatched: 3. The CDR3 nucleotides are TGTGCCAGCAGCTTAGGAGCGGGGGAAAGCACAGATACGCAGTATTTT. This encodes CASSLGAGESTDTQYF.

The chain carries TRBV6-6 and TRBJ1-2; the D is unclear. The length of the CDR3 is 15 residues. Germline V CDR1 and CDR2: MNHNY, SVGAGI (reference sequence). The V and J ends lost 0 bases and 0 bases respectively, with 8 bases between them. The CDR3 DNA follows: TGTGCCAGCAGTTACTCTGGAGGTACTAACTATGGCTACACCTTC. Translated, it gives CASSYSGGTNYGYTF.

CDR3 region: CASSLTGYEQYF. As DNA, the CDR3 is TGTGCCAGCAGCTTGACGGGCTACGAGCAGTACTTC. V gene TRBV5-6 combines with J gene TRBJ2-7; no clear D. V lost 1 base and J 3 bases, leaving 5 bases between the germline ends. This CDR3 spans 12 amino acids. Germline CDR1 SGHDT, CDR2 YYEEEE.

The chain carries TRBV7-6 and TRBJ2-7; a possible D gene is TRBD2 (5 bases). V shed 2 bases and J shed 2 bases, with 16 bases lying between them. The CDR3 consists of 16 residues. From germline, CDR1 is SGHVS and CDR2 FNYEAQ. CDR3 region: CASSLFGGAATYEQYF. Written as DNA, the CDR3 is TGTGCCAGCAGCTTATTCGGTGGAGCGGCAACCTACGAGCAGTACTTC. Full variable domain (remainder filled in from reference TRBV7-6 and TRBJ2-7): GAGVSQSPRYKVTKRGQDVALRCDPISGHVSLYWYRQALGQGPEFLTYFNYEAQQDKSGLPNDRFSAERPEGSISTLTIQRTEQRDSAMYRCASSLFGGAATYEQYFGPGTRLTVT.

This rearrangement joins TRBV4-3 to TRBJ2-5, with D uncertain. CDR3 length: 14 residues. V dropped 0 bases and J dropped 7 bases, with 12 bases sitting between them. CDR1 and CDR2 (germline): LGHNA, YSLEER. CDR3 region: CASSQEVDPGTQYF. Written as DNA, the CDR3 is TGCGCCAGCAGCCAAGAAGTGGATCCAGGGACCCAGTACTTC.

The rearrangement uses TRBV9 and TRBJ2-7; possibly TRBD1 for D (5 bases). Trimming stripped 4 bases from V and 3 bases from J, with 8 bases between. Germline CDR1 reads SGDLS; CDR2 reads YYNGEE. The CDR3 is made up of 12 amino acids. DNA of the CDR3: TGTGCCAGCAGCTTGGACAACTACGAGCAGTACTTC. Protein: CASSLDNYEQYF.

The chain recombines TRBV18 with TRBJ2-7; tentative D call: TRBD2 (7 bases). The CDR3 spans 16 residues. Between the trimmed V and J ends, which lost 3 bases and 4 bases, there was a span of 19 bases. Germline V CDR1 and CDR2: KGHSH, LQKENI. In DNA form, the CDR3 reads TGTGCCAGCTCACCGATACAGGGAGGGAATGATTACGAGCAGTACTTC. Protein: CASSPIQGGNDYEQYF.

The chain uses TRBV6-5 and TRBJ1-2; possible D gene TRBD1, 5 bases. V was pared by 0 bases and J by 6 bases, with 8 bases between. CDR3 length equals 13 residues. CDR1 and CDR2 (germline): MNHEY, SVGAGI. This chain's CDR3 is CASSYSRGDGYTF. Here the CDR3 DNA reads TGTGCCAGCAGTTACTCGCGGGGCGATGGCTACACCTTC.

V usage is TRBV12-3 or TRBV12-4 and J usage is TRBJ2-7; tentatively, D is TRBD1 (6 bases). The CDR3 has 13 residues. Trimming took off 3 bases at V and 3 bases at J, with 9 bases between the two ends. CDR3 in DNA: TGTGCCAGCAGTTTTCAGGGGCTCTACGAGCAGTACTTC. It translates to CASSFQGLYEQYF.

The V gene is TRBV4-2, the J gene TRBJ2-3; possibly TRBD2 for D (5 bases). Trimming took off 4 bases at V and 1 base at J, with 15 bases between the two ends. In germline, CDR1 is LGHNA, CDR2 YNFKEQ. The CDR3 extends over 16 amino acids. This CDR3 is CASSRRVAPRTDTQYF. The DNA for the CDR3 is TGTGCCAGCAGCCGGCGAGTAGCGCCGCGCACAGATACGCAGTATTTT.

This clone was detected only once. The chain joins TRBV29-1 to TRBJ2-7; weak D call: TRBD1 (7 bases). The V gene's germline CDR1 is SQVTM and CDR2 ANQGSEA. V lost 5 bases to trimming and J lost 5 bases, with 16 bases between them. This CDR3 is built from 13 residues. The DNA of the CDR3 is TGCAGCGTTCGACAGGGAGGAGTGGACGAGCAGTACTTC. Translating gives CSVRQGGVDEQYF.

The J gene is TRBJ2-1, the V gene TRBV7-8; possible D gene TRBD2, 6 bases. The CDR3 is made up of 14 amino acids. Trimming pared 3 bases from V and 1 base from J, leaving 7 bases between. The germline gives CDR1 SGHVS, CDR2 FQNEAQ. DNA of the CDR3: TGTGCCAGCAGCTTCGGGGGTTCCTACAATGAGCAGTTCTTC. Protein: CASSFGGSYNEQFF.

This clone was detected a few times. The genes are TRBV6-5 and TRBJ2-2, with D possibly TRBD1 on 6 matching bases. Germline assignment: CDR1 MNHEY and CDR2 SVGAGI. The CDR3 loop spans 12 amino acids. V lost 6 bases and J 5 bases, leaving 7 bases between the germline ends. In nucleotides, the CDR3 is TGTGCCAGCAGACAGGGTACCGGGGAGCTGTTTTTT. Translated, it gives CASRQGTGELFF.